What follows describes a single T cell receptor (beta chain). As yet, its antigen is unknown. The data are from a study of shared clonotypes between healthy human individuals. Findings and caveats of the study: Clonotype sharing levels among donors were expected to vary with sequencing depth. Investigators collected only blood, and repertoires in tissues likely differ.

In the source study's methods: ImmunoSEQ junction-only sequences lacked quality scores, so their filtering differed. The assay was immunoSEQ multiplex PCR, and TCRdb's table has in-frame clones only and misses some. From that table come the V and J calls and clone size; the DNA was used to work out D and trimming. The table has about 600,000 clones, around 81% seen once. The germline gives CDR1 SNHLY, CDR2 FYNNEI. The CDR3 spans 14 residues. The chain employs TRBV2 and TRBJ2-5; 7 nucleotides line up with TRBD1. The assigned J gene may be wrong: the sequence end matches TRBJ2-7 better. The specimen was PBMCs. This sequence was found in a woman in her 40s in good health. Some clones in this sample may be carry-over from other donors' samples. The CDR3 sequence is CASSGRGSIYEQYF. Written as DNA, the CDR3 is TGTGCCAGCAGTGGCAGGGGGTCCATCTACGAGCAGTACTTC.